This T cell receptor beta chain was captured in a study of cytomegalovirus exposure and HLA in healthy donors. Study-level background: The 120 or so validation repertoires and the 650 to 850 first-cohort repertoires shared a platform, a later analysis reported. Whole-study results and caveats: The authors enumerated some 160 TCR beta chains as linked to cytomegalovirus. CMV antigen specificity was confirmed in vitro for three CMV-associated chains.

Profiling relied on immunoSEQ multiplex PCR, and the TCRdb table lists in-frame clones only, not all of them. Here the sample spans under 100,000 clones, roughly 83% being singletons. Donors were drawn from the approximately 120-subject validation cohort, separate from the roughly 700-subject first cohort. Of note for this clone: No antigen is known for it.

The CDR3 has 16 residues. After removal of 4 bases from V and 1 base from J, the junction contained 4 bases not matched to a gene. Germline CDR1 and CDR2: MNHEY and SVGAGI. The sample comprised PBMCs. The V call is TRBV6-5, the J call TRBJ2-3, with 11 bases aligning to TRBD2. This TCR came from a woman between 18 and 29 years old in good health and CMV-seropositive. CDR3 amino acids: CASSLLTSGGTDTQYF. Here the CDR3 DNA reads TGTGCCAGCAGTTTACTGACTAGCGGGGGCACAGATACGCAGTATTTT.